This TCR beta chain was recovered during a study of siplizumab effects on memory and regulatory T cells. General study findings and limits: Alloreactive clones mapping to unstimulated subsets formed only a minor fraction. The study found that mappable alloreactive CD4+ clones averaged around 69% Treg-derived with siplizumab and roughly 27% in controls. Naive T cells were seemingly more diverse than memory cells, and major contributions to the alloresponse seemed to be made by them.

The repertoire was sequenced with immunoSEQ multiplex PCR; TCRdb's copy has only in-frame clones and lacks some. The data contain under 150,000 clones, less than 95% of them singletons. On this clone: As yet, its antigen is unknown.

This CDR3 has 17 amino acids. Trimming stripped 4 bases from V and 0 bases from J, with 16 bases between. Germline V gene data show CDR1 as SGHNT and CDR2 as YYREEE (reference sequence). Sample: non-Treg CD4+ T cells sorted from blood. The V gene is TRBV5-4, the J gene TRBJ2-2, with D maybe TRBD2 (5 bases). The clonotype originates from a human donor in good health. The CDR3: CASSPGLAGANTGELFF. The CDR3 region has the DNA TGTGCCAGCAGCCCCGGCCTAGCCGGGGCGAACACCGGGGAGCTGTTTTTT.